The rows below give T cell receptor beta chains drawn from one sample of a study of blood T cells in healthy people across ages. TCRdb reprocessed the 5' RACE reads with MiXCR, giving one entry per CDR3 protein. The repertoire holds 710,000 or so distinct CDR3 sequences, with about 30% as singletons. Material: blood. All receptors come from a woman of 80 years or more in good health. The CDR3 runs from the conserved cysteine through the conserved F or W. D genes are given only for firm matches. Size is omitted from some rows. Given values are once, few, many or a class for expanded clones.

d_call,clone_size,v_call,j_call,cdr3_nt,cdr3_aa
NA,few,TRBV6-2/TRBV6-3,TRBJ1-5,TGTGCCAGCGGCGGACAGTCCCGAGGAGGGCCCCAGCATTTT,CASGGQSRGGPQHF
NA,many,TRBV5-5,TRBJ2-7,TGTGCCAGCAGCTTTATTTCAGGGCCCTCCTACGAGCAGTACTTC,CASSFISGPSYEQYF
TRBD2,many,TRBV7-2,TRBJ2-3,TGTGCCAGCAGCCCTACCAGCGGGGGGTTCACAGATACGCAGTATTTT,CASSPTSGGFTDTQYF
TRBD2,NA,TRBV7-2,TRBJ2-2,TGTGCCAGCAGCTTAGTACCGGGGGGGGCCGGGGAGCTGTTTTTT,CASSLVPGGAGELFF
TRBD1,many,TRBV5-1,TRBJ2-1,TGCGCCAGCAGCGAGGGGGCCGGGTTGAAAAATGAGCAGTTCTTC,CASSEGAGLKNEQFF
TRBD1,many,TRBV27,TRBJ2-7,TGTGCCAGCAGTTTATTCCTCGCCGGCAGGGGGCGTGAGCAGTACTTC,CASSLFLAGRGREQYF
NA,NA,TRBV5-1,TRBJ2-7,TGCGCCAGCAGCTTGGATATGGGGCTAGGGAACAATGAGCAGTACTTC,CASSLDMGLGNNEQYF
NA,NA,TRBV27,TRBJ1-1,TGTGCCAGCAGTTTACCAAAGGGGAAATTGGGCACTGAAGCTTTCTTT,CASSLPKGKLGTEAFF
TRBD2,NA,TRBV12-3/TRBV12-4,TRBJ2-3,TGTGCCAGCAGCCGGAAAGGACTAGCGGGGGAAACAGATACGCAGTATTTT,CASSRKGLAGETDTQYF
TRBD1,few,TRBV6-6,TRBJ2-7,TGTGCCAGCAGTTACGGAGGGGGACAGGGGGCCCCCTACGAGCAGTACTTC,CASSYGGGQGAPYEQYF
NA,NA,TRBV7-9,TRBJ2-5,TGTGCCAGCAGCATAGACAGTCGTTCGCAGGAGACCCAGTACTTC,CASSIDSRSQETQYF
NA,many,TRBV28,TRBJ2-4,TGTGCCTGCCGGAAGGGAAACATTCAGTACTTC,CACRKGNIQYF
NA,few,TRBV12-3/TRBV12-4,TRBJ1-5,TGTGCCAGCAGTTTAGCGCGCGGGGGCGCGGGCAATCAGCCCCAGCATTTT,CASSLARGGAGNQPQHF
TRBD1,NA,TRBV7-3,TRBJ2-7,TGTGCCAGCAGCCTGCAAGGACAGGGGTCCTACAATGAGCAGTACTTC,CASSLQGQGSYNEQYF
NA,once,TRBV5-1,TRBJ1-3,TGCGCCAGCAGCTTGGGGTCAGGGATCGGAAACACCATATATTTT,CASSLGSGIGNTIYF
NA,many,TRBV20-1,TRBJ1-4,TGCAGTGGGACCGAGGACAGCGGAACTAATGAAAAACTGTTTTTT,CSGTEDSGTNEKLFF
TRBD1,NA,TRBV6-5,TRBJ1-3,TGTGCCAGCAGTTACTCGGGACAGGGGGTTGGTGGAAACACCAGATATTTT,CASSYSGQGVGGNTRYF
NA,few,TRBV20-1,TRBJ1-3,TGCAGTGCTGCAGGGGAGTTAGCGGGAAACACCATATATTTT,CSAAGELAGNTIYF
TRBD1,few,TRBV10-3,TRBJ1-2,TGTGCCATCAGCCCGACAGGGAATGGCTATGGCTACACCTTC,CAISPTGNGYGYTF
TRBD1,NA,TRBV5-4,TRBJ2-7,TGTGCCAGCAGCTTAAGGGGGCCAAGGGACGAGCAGTACTTC,CASSLRGPRDEQYF
NA,many,TRBV4-2,TRBJ2-5,TGTGCCAGCAGCCAAGATGGGGGGAAAGAGACCCAGTACTTC,CASSQDGGKETQYF
TRBD1,few,TRBV5-6,TRBJ2-2,TGTGCCAGCAGCTTGTTCCGAGACAGGGGGCGCGCCGGGGAGCTGTTTTTT,CASSLFRDRGRAGELFF
TRBD1,once,TRBV27,TRBJ1-6,TGTGCCCGCAGTCCCGACAGGGGAAGTTCACCCCTCCACTTT,CARSPDRGSSPLHF
NA,many,TRBV11-2,TRBJ2-3,TGTGCCAGCAGCTTAGGCCAGGGGAGAACAGATACGCAGTATTTT,CASSLGQGRTDTQYF
TRBD2,many,TRBV5-5,TRBJ2-2,TGTGCCAGCAGCTTGGTGGCTAGCGGGGGCCCGAACACCGGGGAGCTGTTTTTT,CASSLVASGGPNTGELFF
NA,few,TRBV27,TRBJ1-6,TGTGCCACCAGGTACAGAAGGGATTCACCCCTCCACTTT,CATRYRRDSPLHF
NA,NA,TRBV3-1,TRBJ2-7,TGTGCCAGCAGCCAACCGGGTTGGGGTAGCGAGAACTACGAGCAGTACTTC,CASSQPGWGSENYEQYF
NA,many,TRBV20-1,TRBJ1-2,TGCAGTGCATCACGGCCGGGGGCCCCGAGCTATGGCTACACCTTC,CSASRPGAPSYGYTF
TRBD1,NA,TRBV20-1,TRBJ1-2,TGCAGTGCTAGGGACAGGGTCAATGGAGGCTACACCTTC,CSARDRVNGGYTF
NA,many,TRBV5-1,TRBJ2-1,TGCGCCAGCAGCTTGGATCCCCGAACTAGTTCACACAATGAGCAGTTCTTC,CASSLDPRTSSHNEQFF
TRBD1,NA,TRBV28,TRBJ2-7,TGTGCCAGTTATGCCGGGACAGGGTCCCACGAGCAGTACTTC,CASYAGTGSHEQYF
NA,many,TRBV3-1,TRBJ1-2,TGTGCCAGCAGCCAACGAACCCTAGGAGGGACCTCTGGCTACACCTTC,CASSQRTLGGTSGYTF
NA,NA,TRBV6-5,TRBJ1-5,TGTGCCAGCAGTTACTCAGCGGATCAGCCCCAGCATTTT,CASSYSADQPQHF
NA,many,TRBV7-2,TRBJ2-1,TGTGCCAGCAAATTTAGACAGATCAATGAGCAGTTCTTC,CASKFRQINEQFF
TRBD2,many,TRBV11-2,TRBJ2-5,TGTGCCAGCAGCTCTGGGCTAGCGGGGGAAGGAGAGACCCAGTACTTC,CASSSGLAGEGETQYF
TRBD1,many,TRBV20-1,TRBJ2-7,TGCAGTGCTTCAGGGGGAACCTACGAGCAGTACTTC,CSASGGTYEQYF
TRBD2,many,TRBV5-1,TRBJ2-7,TGCGCCAGCAACAGGAGCGGGGGTATCTACGAGCAGTACTTC,CASNRSGGIYEQYF
TRBD1,once,TRBV29-1,TRBJ2-7,TGCAGCGCCTGGACAGGGGCGGGGACCTACGAGCAGTACTTC,CSAWTGAGTYEQYF
NA,many,TRBV15,TRBJ2-3,TGTGCCACCAGCAGCGAGCGGTTCAGCACAGATACGCAGTATTTT,CATSSERFSTDTQYF
NA,many,TRBV12-3/TRBV12-4,TRBJ2-3,TGTGCCAGCAGCCTAGGGTGGGGGACTAGCACAGATACGCAGTATTTT,CASSLGWGTSTDTQYF
NA,NA,TRBV20-1,TRBJ2-5,TGCAGTGGTAACACGCCACACGTGGCGGGGTACCAAGAGACCCAGTACTTC,CSGNTPHVAGYQETQYF
NA,many,TRBV6-1,TRBJ2-5,TGTGCCAGCAGTGACATCCTCCGGGACAAGCAGTACTTC,CASSDILRDKQYF
TRBD1,many,TRBV6-1,TRBJ2-5,TGTGCCAGCAGTCCGGGACAGAATATCAAGCAGTACTTC,CASSPGQNIKQYF
TRBD1,many,TRBV20-1,TRBJ2-5,TGCAGTGCTCTTCGACAGGGGTTGATGGAGACCCAGTACTTC,CSALRQGLMETQYF
TRBD1,many,TRBV5-1,TRBJ1-2,TGCGCCAGCAGCCGAGGGGACAGTTTCAACTATGGCTACACCTTC,CASSRGDSFNYGYTF
NA,few,TRBV28,TRBJ1-5,TGTGCCAGCAGTTTGTTCAAGGGGCCCAGCAATCAGCCCCAGCATTTT,CASSLFKGPSNQPQHF
TRBD2,many,TRBV20-1,TRBJ2-3,TGCAGTGCCGTTCGACTAGCGGGGACGGCAGATACGCAGTATTTT,CSAVRLAGTADTQYF
NA,NA,TRBV4-1,TRBJ2-3,TGCGCCAGCAAACCGGAGGGGACAGATACGCAGTATTTT,CASKPEGTDTQYF